This TCR beta chain was observed in a study of OX40 agonist ivuxolimab in advanced cancers. Turning to the study itself: Patients receiving dose escalation had hepatocellular carcinoma, melanoma, renal cell or head and neck cancer. Study-level findings and limits: Dose levels from 0.1 to 3.0 mg/kg saw CD4+ and CD8+ blood T cells expand clonally by week 6. Among T cells, CD8+ cells averaged more expanded clones than CD4+ cells.

Germline V CDR1 and CDR2: ENHRY, SYGVKD. Germline trimming cut 5 bases from V and 2 bases from J; bases unmatched to any gene: 4. The CDR3 totals 14 residues. Points on this clone: Its antigen is unknown.

Using immunoSEQ multiplex PCR, the repertoire was profiled, and TCRdb retains in-frame clones only, with some absent. Of about 69,000 clones detected, more than 75% appear once; the ten largest clones hold roughly 6.1%. The source of this sequence is an adult with an advanced solid tumor such as melanoma, head and neck, liver or kidney cancer. The sequencing used CD4+ or CD8+ T cells sorted from blood, collected in a trial of the OX40 agonist ivuxolimab. This chain connects TRBV10-3 to TRBJ2-7, with 9 bases identical to TRBD1. The CDR3 reads CAISQQGAPYEQYF. The CDR3 DNA follows: TGTGCCATCAGTCAACAGGGGGCCCCCTACGAGCAGTACTTC.